One T cell receptor beta chain is described in this entry. No antigen is known for it. The data are from a study of cytomegalovirus exposure and HLA in healthy donors. Points from the study as a whole: An apparent linkage of common viral pathogens to several of the most significant clusters emerged in a later analysis. Sequencing likely caused a cluster of highly shared sequence variants. Cytomegalovirus-associated TCR beta chains were listed, numbering more than 150.

60 Vbeta and 13 Jbeta primers were used in PCR. TCRdb's table, derived via immunoSEQ multiplex PCR, lists solely in-frame clones and lacks some. The repertoire has under 200,000 clones, approximately 82% of them found once; the top ten carry about 2%. The TCR was taken from a woman under 30 in good health and CMV-seropositive. The sequencing input was PBMCs.

For the CDR3, the DNA is TGCAGCGTTGACCAGATTGAGGCGACCCAGTACTTC. This encodes CSVDQIEATQYF. J is TRBJ2-5 and V is TRBV29-1; no clear D gene. V was trimmed by 3 bases and J by 7 bases, leaving 12 bases between them. Germline V gene lookup returns CDR1 SQVTM and CDR2 ANQGSEA. There are 12 residues in the CDR3.